This TCR beta chain was documented in a study of T cells in Graves' hyperthyroidism and ophthalmopathy. Study results and caveats: Most clonotypes expanded in thyroid above 0.001 were likewise present in blood.

Diagnosis rested on symptoms, serum thyroxine and TRAb, thyroid ultrasound, and orbital computed tomography. Amplification yielded TCR beta CDR3 regions, with RNA transcripts as the source. The HTBI primer set served for first-round RT-PCR of the TCR CDR3. TCRdb analysed the multiplex PCR reads with MiXCR anew, one entry per CDR3 protein. The sample holds over 350,000 distinct CDR3 sequences; less than 20% are singletons and the top ten take 40% to 45%. Trimming pared 0 bases from V and 6 bases from J, leaving 9 bases between. The CDR3 covers 14 residues. CDR1 KGHSY and CDR2 FQNENV come from the germline V gene. This clonotype came up a few times. Its antigen is currently unknown.

The sequence was obtained from a man younger than 30 with Graves' ophthalmopathy. The genes are TRBV16 and TRBJ1-5; D possibly corresponds to TRBD1 (6 bases). The sequencing input was blood. CDR3 in DNA: TGTGCCAGCAGCCAATCGGGACAAGCTCAGCCCCAGCATTTT. This gives the protein CASSQSGQAQPQHF.